This entry describes one T cell receptor beta chain. This specimen comes from a study of OX40 agonist ivuxolimab in advanced cancers. Study-wide context: The mean age was approximately 60 years, ranging from about 20 to 90, with roughly four fifths of participants male.

In germline, CDR1 is SGHRS, CDR2 YFSETQ. V was cut by 0 bases and J by 7 bases, with 14 bases left in between. This CDR3 is 15 amino acids long. Profiled with immunoSEQ multiplex PCR; TCRdb holds only in-frame clones, not every one. The sample lists around 70,000 clones, 80% to 95% occurring once. The starting material was CD4+ or CD8+ T cells sorted from blood, obtained in a trial of the OX40 agonist ivuxolimab. The sequence was collected from an adult with an advanced solid tumor such as melanoma, head and neck, liver or kidney cancer. The V and J genes are TRBV5-1 and TRBJ1-5; the D gene is possibly TRBD1 (6 bases). The CDR3 protein is CASSLAGDGGQPQHF. The CDR3 DNA is TGCGCCAGCAGCTTGGCAGGGGATGGCGGCCAGCCCCAGCATTTT. Full variable domain (missing parts from reference TRBV5-1 and TRBJ1-5): KAGVTQTPRYLIKTRGQQVTLSCSPISGHRSVSWYQQTPGQGLQFLFEYFSETQRNKGNFPGRFSGRQFSNSRSEMNVSTLELGDSALYLCASSLAGDGGQPQHFGDGTRLSIL.